Below are 21 T cell receptor beta chains sequenced from a single sample in a study of a mutant IDH1 vaccine in newly diagnosed glioma. Some clones are missing from TCRdb's copy, which holds only in-frame ones; the method was immunoSEQ multiplex PCR. The table lists 25,000 to 30,000 clones, roughly 90% of them singletons. Time point here: week 5, during vaccination. Every vaccine dose comprised 300 ug of mutant IDH1 20-mer peptide plus topical imiquimod. No antigen has been identified for these receptors. This specimen consisted of PBMCs, obtained from a glioma patient whose treatment included an IDH1 peptide vaccine. Source of these receptors: a man between 18 and 35 years old with glioma.

The chain is built from TRBV5-1 and TRBJ1-1; 9 bases align to TRBD1. Trimming at V came to 4 bases and at J to 2 bases, leaving 12 bases not matched to a gene. Germline V gene sequence: CDR1 SGHRS, CDR2 YFSETQ. The CDR3 runs 17 residues. The DNA for the CDR3 is TGCGCCAGCAGCCAGGATCGGACAGGGGATATCAACACTGAAGCTTTCTTT. Encoded protein: CASSQDRTGDINTEAFF.

V is TRBV29-1 and J is TRBJ1-1, with a weak D call TRBD1 (5 bases). CDR3 length: 13 amino acids. Deletions cut 2 bases from V and 4 bases from J, with 11 bases between. The germline CDR1 and CDR2 sequences are SQVTM and ANQGSEA. Written as DNA, the CDR3 is TGCAGCGTTGAAATTATAAGGGGCACTGAAGCTTTCTTT. It specifies CSVEIIRGTEAFF.

J is TRBJ1-2 and V is TRBV2, with D possibly matching TRBD1 (5 bases). This CDR3 is 12 amino acids long. The V end was cut by 7 bases, the J end by 9 bases, with 15 bases between. CDR1 is SNHLY, CDR2 FYNNEI, per germline. The CDR3 loop reads CASNRTPYRYTF. The CDR3 region has the DNA TGTGCCAGCAATAGGACACCCTACCGCTACACCTTC.

The chain joins TRBV4-2 to TRBJ1-3; TRBD1 agrees at 8 bases. Germline V lookup: CDR1 LGHNA, CDR2 YNFKEQ. Trimming at V came to 4 bases and at J to 3 bases, leaving 5 bases not matched to a gene. This CDR3 comprises 15 residues. The CDR3 DNA sequence: TGTGCCAGCAGCCGAGGACAGGGCTTTGGAAACACCATATATTTT. It translates to CASSRGQGFGNTIYF.

The V and J genes are TRBV6-4 and TRBJ2-1; 8 bases line up with TRBD2. Per the germline V gene, CDR1 is MRHNA and CDR2 is SNTAGT. V was pared by 5 bases and J by 0 bases, with 6 bases of the junction left unmatched. This CDR3 region has 16 residues. CDR3 DNA sequence: TGTGCCAGCAGTCGAAATAGCGGGAACTCCTACAATGAGCAGTTCTTC. The encoded protein is CASSRNSGNSYNEQFF.

This chain connects TRBV15 to TRBJ2-7; TRBD2 matches 9 bases. Looked up from germline, CDR1 is LNHNV and CDR2 is YYDKDF (reference sequence). Losses at the gene ends were 1 base for V and 1 base for J; bases not matched to a gene: 14. The CDR3 has 19 residues. CDR3 nucleotides: TGTGCCACCAGCAGAGTCCAGGGGGGTAGCGGGAGCGGATCCTACGAGCAGTACTTC. Translated, it gives CATSRVQGGSGSGSYEQYF.

The chain links TRBV7-9 to TRBJ1-5, with 8 bases matching TRBD1. The CDR3 sequence is 16 residues long. V lost 5 bases and J lost 2; bases outside the gene matches: 8. CDR1 is SEHNR and CDR2 is FQNEAQ in the germline V gene (reference sequence). This chain's CDR3 is CASSVSTGGRNQPQHF. In DNA, the CDR3 is TGTGCCAGCAGCGTATCCACAGGGGGACGCAATCAGCCCCAGCATTTT.

This clone occurred a few times. The V and J genes are TRBV4-1 and TRBJ2-4, with D tentatively TRBD2 (6 bases). The length of the CDR3 is 14 residues. Germline CDR1 reads MGHRA; CDR2 reads YSYEKL. The V gene lost 2 bases and the J gene lost 1 base, with 6 bases spanning the gap. CDR3: CASSQTSAKNIQYF. CDR3 coding DNA: TGCGCCAGCAGCCAAACTAGCGCCAAAAACATTCAGTACTTC.

In this sample, this clone turned up once. The CDR3, as DNA: TGTGCCTGGAGTGCGGTGGTCACACAAGAGACCCAGTACTTC. Its protein product is CAWSAVVTQETQYF. J is TRBJ2-5 and V is TRBV30; D ambiguous. This CDR3 region has 14 residues. Germline loops: CDR1 GTSNPN, CDR2 SVGIG (reference sequence). V was pared by 1 base and J by 2 bases, with 11 bases between.

This clone is medium-sized (0.01 to 0.1%) in the sample. The J gene is TRBJ2-2, the V gene TRBV19, with unresolved D. This CDR3 is 14 amino acids long. Germline V gene lookup returns CDR1 LNHDA and CDR2 SQIVND (reference sequence). V lost 3 bases and J 7 bases, leaving 12 bases between the germline ends. This CDR3 reads CASSMTGRSGELFF. CDR3 sequence (DNA): TGTGCCAGTAGTATGACCGGCCGGAGCGGGGAGCTGTTTTTT.

V gene TRBV7-9 combines with J gene TRBJ1-5; D unresolved. Trimming cost V 5 bases and J 5 bases, with 13 bases left between them. The CDR3 extends over 14 amino acids. Germline V gene sequence: CDR1 SEHNR, CDR2 FQNEAQ (reference sequence). CDR3 nucleotide sequence: TGTGCCAGCAGCATGGGCGGTCTAGATCAGCCCCAGCATTTT. Translating it yields CASSMGGLDQPQHF.

This chain uses TRBV27 with TRBJ1-1; unclear D gene. V lost 0 bases, J lost 4 bases, and 9 bases lay in between. This CDR3 is built from 14 residues. Germline loops: CDR1 MNHEY, CDR2 SMNVEV (reference sequence). Here the CDR3 reads CASSLSGWGTEAFF. CDR3 DNA: TGTGCCAGCAGTTTATCGGGGTGGGGCACTGAAGCTTTCTTT.

The chain has TRBV7-2 and TRBJ1-2; no clear D gene. Germline CDR1 and CDR2: SGHTA and FQGNSA. The CDR3 length is 14 residues. Trimming stripped 5 bases from V and 0 bases from J, with 10 bases between. The CDR3 here is CASSNSRSNYGYTF. CDR3 coding DNA: TGTGCCAGCAGCAACTCCCGGTCTAACTATGGCTACACCTTC.

The V and J genes are TRBV10-2 and TRBJ2-7; D is undetermined. The CDR3 totals 15 residues. Per the germline V gene, CDR1 is WSHSY and CDR2 is SAAADI. Trimming pared 0 bases from V and 2 bases from J, leaving 11 bases between. The CDR3 here is CASSESKGVTYEQYF. The CDR3 region has the DNA TGCGCCAGCAGTGAGTCGAAAGGCGTTACCTACGAGCAGTACTTC.

J is TRBJ1-2 and V is TRBV28; 10 bases fit TRBD1. CDR3 length: 14 residues. Unmatched junction bases numbered 9, after V lost 6 bases and J lost 8 bases. Per the germline V gene, CDR1 is MDHEN and CDR2 is SYDVKM. The CDR3 region has the DNA TGTGCCAGCAGCAAACCCGGGACAGGGGTAGGCTACACCTTC. Translated: CASSKPGTGVGYTF.

This clone appeared once. The chain is built from TRBV10-1 and TRBJ1-3; a weak D match, TRBD1 (5 bases). The CDR3 has 16 residues. CDR1 WNHNN and CDR2 SYGVQD come from the germline V gene (reference sequence). Trimming left V 6 bases short and J 2 bases short, with 17 bases between. CDR3: CASRLTSGPAGNTIYF. The CDR3 DNA is TGCGCCAGCAGATTGACCTCAGGGCCGGCTGGAAACACCATATATTTT.

This clone was detected only once. This chain links TRBV5-4 with TRBJ2-7, with 10 bases aligning to TRBD1. Germline loops: CDR1 SGHNT, CDR2 YYREEE (reference sequence). This CDR3 contains 16 residues. Germline trimming cut 3 bases from V and 2 bases from J; bases unmatched to any gene: 8. The CDR3 DNA reads TGTGCCAGCAGCTCCCCGGGACAGGGGATAACCTACGAGCAGTACTTC. It translates to CASSSPGQGITYEQYF.

The gene calls are TRBV7-9 and TRBJ1-1, with a weak D call TRBD1 (5 bases). From germline, CDR1 is SEHNR and CDR2 FQNEAQ (reference sequence). The CDR3 is 14 residues long. V was clipped by 2 bases and J by 7 bases, with 14 bases between them. In DNA form, the CDR3 reads TGTGCCAGCAGCTTACTAGGGGCAGTCAGTGAAGCTTTCTTT. This sequence encodes CASSLLGAVSEAFF.

The chain joins TRBV19 to TRBJ2-2; 8 bases are a match to TRBD1. There are 15 residues in the CDR3. CDR1 and CDR2 from the germline V gene are LNHDA and SQIVND (reference sequence). The ends lost 6 bases at V and 1 base at J; junction bases unmatched: 4. The CDR3 loop reads CASSLTGGNTGELFF. CDR3 DNA: TGTGCCAGTAGCCTTACAGGGGGGAACACCGGGGAGCTGTTTTTT. The whole variable domain, filled in from reference TRBV19 and TRBJ2-2, reads DGGITQSPKYLFRKEGQNVTLSCEQNLNHDAMYWYRQDPGQGLRLIYYSQIVNDFQKGDIAEGYSVSREKKESFPLTVTSAQKNPTAFYLCASSLTGGNTGELFFGEGSRLTVL.

A few counts support this clone. V and J are TRBV4-2 and TRBJ1-1, with 9 positions matching TRBD1. V lost 2 bases to trimming and J lost 6 bases; unmatched junction nucleotides: 7. CDR1 and CDR2 from the germline V gene are LGHNA and YNFKEQ. The CDR3 sequence is 15 residues long. DNA for the CDR3: TGTGCCAGCAGCCAACCCGGGACAGGGAGGCCTGAAGCTTTCTTT. Its translation: CASSQPGTGRPEAFF.

The DNA for the CDR3 is TGTGCCAGCAGGAAATTGACAGGGAAAAATGAGCAGTTCTTC. This sequence encodes CASRKLTGKNEQFF. The genes are TRBV28 and TRBJ2-1; 7 positions agree with TRBD1. The CDR3 is 14 residues long. V dropped 6 bases and J dropped 7; count of bases not matched to a gene: 9. Germline-derived CDR1 and CDR2 are MDHEN and SYDVKM.